The 18 T cell receptor beta chains in this list originate from one sample, sequenced in a study of control samples from healthy donors and cancer patients. Sequencing used immunoSEQ multiplex PCR; TCRdb keeps in-frame clones, though not all of them. Of some 140,000 clones in the sample, 92% are singletons; the top ten hold about 11%. Source material: blood. The receptors originated from a man in his thirties or forties in good health.

The rearrangement joins TRBV12-3 or TRBV12-4 to TRBJ1-5; D not resolved. The CDR3 length is 12 residues. V lost 3 bases and J 4 bases, leaving 4 bases between the germline ends. In DNA form, the CDR3 reads TGTGCCAGCAGTTTTCTAAATCAGCCCCAGCATTTT. Translating gives CASSFLNQPQHF.

This clone was seen a single time. The chain employs TRBV19 and TRBJ1-2; no reliable D call. The germline gives CDR1 LNHDA, CDR2 SQIVND (reference sequence). The CDR3 spans 15 residues. Trimming pared 5 bases from V and 4 bases from J, leaving 17 bases between. This CDR3 is CASSPRVAGSYGYTF. For the CDR3, the DNA is TGTGCCAGTAGTCCACGAGTTGCCGGGAGCTATGGCTACACCTTC.

This rearrangement joins TRBV28 to TRBJ1-2; TRBD1 is a possible D gene (5 bases). Trimming stripped 11 bases from V and 1 base from J, with 8 bases between. In germline, CDR1 is MDHEN, CDR2 SYDVKM. CDR3 size: 11 residues. The DNA of the CDR3 is TGTGCCGCGCAGGGTAACTATGGCTACACCTTC. The encoded protein is CAAQGNYGYTF.

The genes are TRBV19 and TRBJ2-5, with 12 bases lining up with TRBD2. This CDR3 region has 16 residues. The junction had 6 bases not matched to a gene; V was cut back by 5 bases and J by 2 bases. Germline values: CDR1 LNHDA, CDR2 SQIVND (reference sequence). The CDR3 reads CASSSSLAGGQETQYF. CDR3 sequence (DNA): TGTGCCAGTAGTTCCTCCCTAGCGGGAGGGCAAGAGACCCAGTACTTC.

This clone was recorded only once. V gene TRBV5-4 combines with J gene TRBJ2-5; 7 nucleotides align to TRBD1. Germline V gene sequence: CDR1 SGHNT, CDR2 YYREEE (reference sequence). The CDR3 runs 14 residues. The V and J ends lost 3 bases and 2 bases, in that order; junction bases with no gene match: 4. The CDR3 loop reads CASSYGQVQETQYF. The CDR3 bases are TGTGCCAGCAGCTACGGACAGGTGCAAGAGACCCAGTACTTC.

This chain uses TRBV7-2 with TRBJ2-7, with D hard to call. CDR1 and CDR2 from the germline V gene are SGHTA and FQGNSA. CDR3 size: 13 residues. The ends were cut back, 1 base at V and 4 bases at J, with 8 bases in the middle. The chain's CDR3 is CASSLDAEYEQYF. CDR3 nucleotides: TGTGCCAGCAGCTTAGATGCGGAATACGAGCAGTACTTC.

Comments on this clone: One end of the junction is discordant with germline, which a read error may explain. This chain uses TRBV7-2 with TRBJ2-3; 8 bases align to TRBD2. CDR3 size: 15 residues. Germline V gene lookup returns CDR1 SGHTA and CDR2 FQGNSA. CDR3 in amino acids: CASSLAGLRTDTQYF. CDR3 in DNA: TGTGCCAGCAGTTTAGCGGGACTCCGCACAGATACGCAGTATTTT.

V is TRBV6-6 and J is TRBJ1-6, with TRBD1 identical over 10 bases. With V trimmed by 7 bases and J by 3 bases, 3 bases remained unmatched. The CDR3 runs 15 residues. Per the germline V gene, CDR1 is MNHNY and CDR2 is SVGAGI (reference sequence). In DNA form, the CDR3 reads TGTGCCAGCACAGGGACAGGGGACTATAATTCACCCCTCCACTTT. Its protein product is CASTGTGDYNSPLHF.

The V and J genes are TRBV5-4 and TRBJ2-5; D is possibly TRBD2 (6 bases). The length of the CDR3 is 14 residues. The V end was cut by 0 bases, the J end by 5 bases, with 11 bases between. Looked up from germline, CDR1 is SGHNT and CDR2 is YYREEE (reference sequence). CDR3: CASSLVAEGETQYF. CDR3 bases: TGTGCCAGCAGCTTGGTAGCGGAGGGGGAGACCCAGTACTTC.

This clone has more than one count but fewer than ten. J is TRBJ2-1 and V is TRBV7-3; tentatively, D is TRBD1 (5 bases). V lost 5 bases to trimming and J lost 3 bases, with 8 bases between them. Germline CDR1 and CDR2: SGHTA and FQGTGA. The CDR3 has 13 residues. The CDR3 DNA reads as TGTGCCAGCAGCCCCCAGGGCTACAATGAGCAGTTCTTC. Its protein product is CASSPQGYNEQFF. Based on the CDR3 plus reference TRBV7-3 and TRBJ2-1, the full variable domain is GAGVSQTPSNKVTEKGKYVELRCDPISGHTALYWYRQSLGQGPEFLIYFQGTGAADDSGLPNDRFFAVRPEGSVSTLKIQRTERGDSAVYLCASSPQGYNEQFFGPGTRLTVL.

The genes are TRBV9 and TRBJ2-3; 10 bases map to TRBD2. The trim removed 5 bases at V and 0 bases at J, leaving 3 bases unmatched. This CDR3 has 15 residues. Germline V gene sequence: CDR1 SGDLS, CDR2 YYNGEE. The CDR3 nucleotides read TGTGCCAGCAGTAGGACTAGCGGAAGCACAGATACGCAGTATTTT. It encodes CASSRTSGSTDTQYF.

The V gene is TRBV7-2, the J gene TRBJ1-5; no reliable D call. This CDR3 has 13 amino acids. Trimming removed 5 bases at V and 7 bases at J, with 12 bases between. Germline CDR1 and CDR2: SGHTA and FQGNSA. The CDR3 DNA follows: TGTGCCAGCAGCGGTGATTGGGCCCAGCCCCAGCATTTT. The encoded protein is CASSGDWAQPQHF.

The V call is TRBV5-1, the J call TRBJ2-5; 10 bases are shared with TRBD1. V lost 4 bases, J lost 2 bases, and 5 bases stayed unmatched. The CDR3 extends over 15 amino acids. Germline assignment: CDR1 SGHRS and CDR2 YFSETQ. CDR3 DNA: TGCGCCAGCAGCCGGACGGGACAGGGGCAAGAGACCCAGTACTTC. It is translated as CASSRTGQGQETQYF.

This clone was observed a single time. This sequence joins TRBV30 and TRBJ2-1; the D is unclear. V was pared by 2 bases and J by 7 bases, with 6 bases between. Per germline, CDR1 GTSNPN and CDR2 SVGIG (reference sequence). This CDR3 comprises 11 residues. The CDR3 region is CAWSYINEQFF. DNA of the CDR3: TGTGCCTGGAGTTATATTAATGAGCAGTTCTTC. Full variable domain (outside the CDR3, taken from reference TRBV30 and TRBJ2-1): SQTIHQWPATLVQPVGSPLSLECTVEGTSNPNLYWYRQAAGRGLQLLFYSVGIGQISSEVPQNLSASRPQDRQFILSSKKLLLSDSGFYLCAWSYINEQFFGPGTRLTVL.

This clone was observed a handful of times. This chain joins TRBV19 and TRBJ2-5; tentatively, D is TRBD2 (6 bases). CDR3 size: 14 residues. The germline CDR1 and CDR2 sequences are LNHDA and SQIVND (reference sequence). Trimming took 5 bases from V and 1 from J, leaving 11 bases between them. The CDR3 DNA reads as TGTGCCAGTAGTCCCCGGGACTTCCAAGAGACCCAGTACTTC. It codes for CASSPRDFQETQYF.

This chain links TRBV4-1 with TRBJ1-5, with D unclear. V was pared by 4 bases and J by 2 bases, with 18 bases between. The CDR3 consists of 17 residues. Per the germline V gene, CDR1 is MGHRA and CDR2 is YSYEKL. The chain's CDR3 is CASSPTERGVGNQPQHF. CDR3 sequence (DNA): TGCGCCAGCAGCCCTACCGAGCGCGGGGTTGGCAATCAGCCCCAGCATTTT.

V gene TRBV9 combines with J gene TRBJ2-7; TRBD2 matches 7 bases. The trim removed 0 bases at V and 7 bases at J, leaving 19 bases unmatched. The CDR3 runs 18 residues. CDR1 and CDR2 from the germline V gene are SGDLS and YYNGEE. The CDR3 DNA reads as TGTGCCAGCAGCGTAGATGGGTACGGATGGGAGGGATCGGCGGAGCAGTACTTC. It specifies CASSVDGYGWEGSAEQYF. Together with reference TRBV9 and TRBJ2-7, the CDR3 gives the full variable domain: DSGVTQTPKHLITATGQRVTLRCSPRSGDLSVYWYQQSLDQGLQFLIQYYNGEERAKGNILERFSAQQFPDLHSELNLSSLELGDSALYFCASSVDGYGWEGSAEQYFGPGTRLTVT.

V usage is TRBV6-2 or TRBV6-3 and J usage is TRBJ2-1; the D call may be TRBD1 or TRBD2 (5 bases each). There are 15 residues in the CDR3. Trimming cost V 1 base and J 8 bases, with 15 bases left between them. Germline V gene lookup returns CDR1 MNHEY and CDR2 SVGEGT. CDR3 DNA: TGTGCCAGCAGTTACTTCGGGGCAGGGAACGATGAGCAGTTCTTC. Translating gives CASSYFGAGNDEQFF.